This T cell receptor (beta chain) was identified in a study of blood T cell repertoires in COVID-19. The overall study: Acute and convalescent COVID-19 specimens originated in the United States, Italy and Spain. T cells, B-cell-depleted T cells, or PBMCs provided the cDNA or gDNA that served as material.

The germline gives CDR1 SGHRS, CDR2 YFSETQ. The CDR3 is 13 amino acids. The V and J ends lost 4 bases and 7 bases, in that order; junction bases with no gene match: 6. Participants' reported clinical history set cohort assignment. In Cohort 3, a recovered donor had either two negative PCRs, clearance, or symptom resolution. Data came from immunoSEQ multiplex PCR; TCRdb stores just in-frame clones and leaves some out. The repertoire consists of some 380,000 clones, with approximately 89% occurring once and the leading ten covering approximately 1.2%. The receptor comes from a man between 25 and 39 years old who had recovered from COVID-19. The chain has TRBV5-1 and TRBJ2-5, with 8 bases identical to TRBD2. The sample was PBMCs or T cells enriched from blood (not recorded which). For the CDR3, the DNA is TGCGCCAGCAGCCCCGGGGCGGGGGGGACCCAGTACTTC. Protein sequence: CASSPGAGGTQYF.